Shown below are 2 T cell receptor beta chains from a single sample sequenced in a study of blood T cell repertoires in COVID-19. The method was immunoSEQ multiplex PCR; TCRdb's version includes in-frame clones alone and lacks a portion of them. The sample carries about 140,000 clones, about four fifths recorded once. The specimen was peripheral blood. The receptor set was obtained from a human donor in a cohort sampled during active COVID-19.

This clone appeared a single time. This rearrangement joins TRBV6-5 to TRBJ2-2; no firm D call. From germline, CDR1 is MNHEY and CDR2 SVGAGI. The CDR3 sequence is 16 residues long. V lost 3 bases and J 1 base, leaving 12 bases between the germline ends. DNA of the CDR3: TGTGCCAGCAGTTATGGCGGCGTTGGGAACACCGGGGAGCTGTTTTTT. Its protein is CASSYGGVGNTGELFF.

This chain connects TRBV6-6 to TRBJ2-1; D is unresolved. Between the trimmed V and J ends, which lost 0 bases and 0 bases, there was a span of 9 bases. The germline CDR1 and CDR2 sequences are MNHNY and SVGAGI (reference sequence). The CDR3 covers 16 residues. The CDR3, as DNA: TGTGCCAGCAGTTACTCCGAGCTGAGCTCCTACAATGAGCAGTTCTTC. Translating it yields CASSYSELSSYNEQFF.